A selection of T cell receptor beta chains follows, all from one sample in a study of beta chain features in type 1 diabetes. Libraries were prepared by immunoSEQ multiplex PCR; TCRdb keeps only in-frame clonotypes and omits some of them. Counted here are hundreds of thousands of clones, around 16% occurring once; the ten biggest clones make up about 0.086%. The sample taken for sequencing was naive CD4+ T cells from blood. These receptors all stem from a man aged 18 to 30 in good health. Each CDR3 is given with its conserved first and last residue. The order of the fields is D gene, clone size, J gene, V gene, CDR3 length, CDR3 DNA, CDR3 protein. A D gene is named only where the DNA matches it firmly. Where a row states a size, it is once, few, many or the class of an expanded clone; other rows omit it.

D gene: NA
clone size: few
J gene: TRBJ2-7
V gene: TRBV14
CDR3 length: 15
CDR3 DNA: TGTGCCAGCAGCCACGGCCGCCAGAGCTACTACGAGCAGTACTTC
CDR3 protein: CASSHGRQSYYEQYF

D gene: TRBD2
clone size: few
J gene: TRBJ2-2
V gene: TRBV4-2
CDR3 length: 16
CDR3 DNA: TGTGCCAGCAGCCAAGCGGGAGGCCCGGACACCGGGGAGCTGTTTTTT
CDR3 protein: CASSQAGGPDTGELFF

D gene: TRBD1
clone size: NA
J gene: TRBJ2-7
V gene: TRBV7-8
CDR3 length: 16
CDR3 DNA: TGTGCCAGCAGCTTCCGATCCCAGGGGGCAGGCTACGAGCAGTACTTC
CDR3 protein: CASSFRSQGAGYEQYF

D gene: TRBD1
clone size: NA
J gene: TRBJ2-1
V gene: TRBV10-3
CDR3 length: 14
CDR3 DNA: TGTGCCATCAGTGGGATTGGACAGGGGAATGAGCAGTTCTTC
CDR3 protein: CAISGIGQGNEQFF

D gene: NA
clone size: NA
J gene: TRBJ2-7
V gene: TRBV5-1
CDR3 length: 13
CDR3 DNA: TGCGCCAGCAGCTCGCAGGGACTCGACGAGCAGTACTTC
CDR3 protein: CASSSQGLDEQYF

D gene: TRBD1
clone size: few
J gene: TRBJ2-7
V gene: TRBV2
CDR3 length: 14
CDR3 DNA: TGTGCCAGCAGGCCCGGGACAGACTTCTACGAGCAGTACTTC
CDR3 protein: CASRPGTDFYEQYF

D gene: NA
clone size: NA
J gene: TRBJ2-7
V gene: TRBV2
CDR3 length: 13
CDR3 DNA: TGTGCCAGCAGAAAAACAGGGACCTACGAGCAGTACTTC
CDR3 protein: CASRKTGTYEQYF

D gene: TRBD1
clone size: NA
J gene: TRBJ1-5
V gene: TRBV7-9
CDR3 length: 14
CDR3 DNA: TGTGCCAGCAGTAGGGACAGTAACAATCAGCCCCAGCATTTT
CDR3 protein: CASSRDSNNQPQHF

D gene: TRBD1
clone size: NA
J gene: TRBJ1-5
V gene: TRBV27
CDR3 length: 14
CDR3 DNA: TGTGCCAGCAGCCGGGGACAGGGCAATCAGCCCCAGCATTTT
CDR3 protein: CASSRGQGNQPQHF

D gene: NA
clone size: NA
J gene: TRBJ2-7
V gene: TRBV5-1
CDR3 length: 13
CDR3 DNA: TGCGCCAGCAGCTTGCCCAGCTCCTACGAGCAGTACTTC
CDR3 protein: CASSLPSSYEQYF

D gene: TRBD2
clone size: NA
J gene: TRBJ2-1
V gene: TRBV2
CDR3 length: 14
CDR3 DNA: TGTGCCAGCATCGAAAGGACTAGCGGGGGGGCGCAGTTCTTC
CDR3 protein: CASIERTSGGAQFF

D gene: TRBD2
clone size: few
J gene: TRBJ2-5
V gene: TRBV5-4
CDR3 length: 16
CDR3 DNA: TGTGCCAGCAGCTTGCGAATTAGGACTAGACCTGAGACCCAGTACTTC
CDR3 protein: CASSLRIRTRPETQYF

D gene: NA
clone size: few
J gene: TRBJ2-5
V gene: TRBV5-4
CDR3 length: 13
CDR3 DNA: TGTGCCAGCAGCTGGGGAAACCAAGAGACCCAGTACTTC
CDR3 protein: CASSWGNQETQYF

D gene: NA
clone size: NA
J gene: TRBJ2-7
V gene: TRBV7-6
CDR3 length: 14
CDR3 DNA: TGTGCCAGCAGCCCTAATAGGGTTCCCTACGAGCAGTACTTC
CDR3 protein: CASSPNRVPYEQYF

D gene: NA
clone size: few
J gene: TRBJ2-1
V gene: TRBV5-1
CDR3 length: 12
CDR3 DNA: TGCGCCAGCAGCTTAGCGACCCATGAGCAGTTCTTC
CDR3 protein: CASSLATHEQFF

D gene: TRBD2
clone size: NA
J gene: TRBJ2-3
V gene: TRBV10-3
CDR3 length: 14
CDR3 DNA: TGTGCCATCAGGGCAGCGGGGGGCACAGATACGCAGTATTTT
CDR3 protein: CAIRAAGGTDTQYF